Here is one T cell receptor (beta chain) with its context. This clonotype was seen more than once but under ten times. The target of this receptor is not known. Base qualities are not recorded, but no much larger clone differs from it by a single base. Ficoll-Paque density gradient centrifugation was used to isolate PBMCs. This sample is part of a study of T-cell memory formation after mild COVID-19 (dated by TCRdb to the early 2020s). For the wider study: TCR sequence clusters from the two donors were found to be largely donor specific. In a couple of donors, T-cell clones that expanded and contracted after mild COVID-19 were tracked by sequencing TCRalpha and TCRbeta repertoires over time. The cohort comprised two young, previously healthy adult volunteers, one female and one male.

Overall results and qualifications from the work: From day 15 to 85, contracting clones showed balanced CD4/CD8 phenotypes, whereas a second wave of clones that expanded from day 15 to 37 leaned towards CD4+. The study included only a couple of mild cases, and larger cohorts that include severe cases with pre-infection samples were judged to be necessary. Some responding clones were detected in pre-infection memory, suggesting pre-existing cross-reactive memory T cells joined the SARS-CoV-2 response. Whether the second-wave clones peaking on day 37 were SARS-CoV-2 specific was not confirmed. Contracting CD4+ clones were located mainly in the CM and EM memory subsets, whereas CD8+ clones were found to be enriched in EMRA.

This sample was sequenced with an Illumina NovaSeq 6000. TCRalpha and TCRbeta cDNA libraries were constructed by 5'RACE with constant-segment primers, with sample barcodes and unique molecular identifiers being introduced. RNA was extracted from every sample with Trizol reagent. Amplification of the libraries took two PCR steps, and the second step added a second sample barcode plus Illumina TruSeq adapters. The libraries were sequenced on an Illumina NovaSeq using 2 x 150 bp paired-end reads. Turning to the authors' computational methods: The reads were demultiplexed and collapsed into UMI-guided consensus sequences using migec v1.2.7. With mixcr v2.1.11, UMI consensuses were aligned to TRA and TRB V and J templates and assembled into clonotypes. Clonotypes were classified as expanded or contracted when called significant by both edgeR and NoisET, with noise models trained on biological replicates. For edgeR calls, the cutoffs were a false discovery rate-adjusted p below 0.01 and a log2 fold-change threshold of 1. PCA with hierarchical clustering of max-normalized trajectories of the 1000 most abundant clonotypes was used as exploratory dynamics analysis. Each responding clone was given a CD4 or CD8 phenotype based on the CD4+ and CD8+ repertoires, which had been sequenced separately. TCRdb trimmed public reads at Q25 via fastp, called clones via MiXCR and kept in-frame beta chains. Rows matching on CDR3 protein sequence are summarized as one entry with the most common DNA and genes. TCRdb's processing, not the authors' own work, is the source of the V and J calls. The sample table holds more than 300,000 distinct CDR3 sequences, of which roughly 13% were seen once. The leading ten clones occupy roughly a fifth of the sample.

Taken from the germline V gene, the CDR1 and CDR2 loops are SGHTA and FQGTGA. Its CDR3 holds 12 amino acids, cysteine through phenylalanine. Kept here is only the CDR3 DNA, which spans 36 bases and is read in frame from base 1. V is reduced by 5 bases and J by 6 bases, leaving a spacing of 7 bases between them. Recombination joined TRBV7-3 with TRBJ2-2, with the D gene too uncertain to name. Sequences were obtained from PBMCs or a T cell subset sorted from them (not recorded which). This receptor was taken from a man between 18 and 29 years old who had mild COVID-19 (a few samples of this study predate the infection). The sample titles of this study are shuffled in the database, so cell type and time point are left out; the donor was told from shared clones. The bases are TGTGCCAGCAGCCCTGTATCCGGGGAGCTGTTTTTT. Its protein product is CASSPVSGELFF. This CDR3, with the reference TRBV7-3 and TRBJ2-2 proteins standing in past its ends, gives the full variable domain GAGVSQTPSNKVTEKGKYVELRCDPISGHTALYWYRQSLGQGPEFLIYFQGTGAADDSGLPNDRFFAVRPEGSVSTLKIQRTERGDSAVYLCASSPVSGELFFGEGSRLTVL.